This TCR beta chain was sequenced in a study of radiotherapy plus CTLA-4 blockade in lung cancer (dated by TCRdb to about 2018). Concerning the study at large: Among the enrolled patients, under 20% had an objective response, and about 31% reached disease control. Study-wide conclusions, independent of this receptor: After treatment with radiotherapy and ipilimumab, TCR clones that originated in tumors expanded in peripheral blood. Increased serum interferon-beta after radiation, together with early dynamic changes in blood T cell clones, were reported to be the strongest predictors of response.

In this study, focal radiation therapy paired with CTLA-4 blockade (ipilimumab) was tested in patients who had chemo-refractory metastatic non-small-cell lung cancer. A remark on this clone: The target of this receptor is not known. Base qualities were left out, and no much larger clone turns up one base away.

Library prep was done by the immunoSEQ multiplex PCR assay. Here the immuneACCESS table is served through TCRdb, limited to in-frame sequences with V and J called. Missing clones are a known gap in these copies; in checked studies unresolved V genes cover under half, and the rest lacks a known reason. In this sample the table shows over 100,000 clones, just under 90% of which occur a single time. The ten largest clones capture over 6% of the sample. Via the germline V gene, CDR1 is SGHRS and CDR2 YFSETQ. The CDR3 starts with the cysteine, ends with the phenylalanine, and has 17 residues. Of all the DNA, just the CDR3 is kept, 51 bases in frame from base 1. Unmatched junction bases come to 16, with V trimmed by 4 bases and J by 5 bases.

Sequencing was performed on peripheral blood, taken from a patient treated with radiotherapy plus ipilimumab. The rearrangement combines TRBV5-1 with TRBJ1-1, with 8 bases matching TRBD1. This receptor was identified in a human donor with non-small cell lung cancer that progressed on radiotherapy plus ipilimumab. The nucleotides read TGCGCCAGCAGCCCCCCCACGTCGGACAGGGTTGGTACTGAAGCTTTCTTT. This codes for CASSPPTSDRVGTEAFF.